This T cell receptor beta chain was captured by sequencing in a study of blood T cell repertoires in COVID-19. Data came from immunoSEQ multiplex PCR; TCRdb stores just in-frame clones and leaves some out. The sample includes about 230,000 clones, 83% of them seen just once. This CDR3 is 16 amino acids long. The V and J ends lost 3 bases and 2 bases, in that order; junction bases with no gene match: 6. CDR1 and CDR2 (germline): MNHNS, SASEGT. The source is a man older than 75 with acute or convalescent COVID-19. The sequenced sample was peripheral blood. This chain uses TRBV6-1 with TRBJ1-5; 8 positions agree with TRBD1. DNA of the CDR3: TGTGCCAGCAGTGAGGTGACAGGGGTGGGCAATCAGCCCCAGCATTTT. Amino acids: CASSEVTGVGNQPQHF.